This TCR beta chain originates from a study of T cells after yellow fever vaccination. General study points: Reappearance after the booster was observed for most primary-vaccination clones (around 96% CD4, approximately 90% CD8). The secondary response was weaker but peaked faster, day 5 versus 15. From the bulk population, abundant clonotypes could contaminate and appear within FACS-sorted repertoires.

Generation of TCR cDNA used 5'RACE template switching (which added a universal primer site and UMIs). TCRdb reprocessed the 5' RACE reads with MiXCR, giving one entry per CDR3 protein. The sample includes 50,000 to 60,000 distinct CDR3 sequences, 6.5% to 8.5% of them seen just once. This clonotype was observed a handful of times. This CDR3 comprises 15 residues. Trimming shortened V by 2 bases and J by 0 bases, and 13 bases separated the two germline ends. Germline-derived CDR1 and CDR2 are DFQATT and SNEGSKA (reference sequence). This specimen was CD8+ T cells not binding an NS4B(214-222) dextramer, sorted from PBMCs, taken about 41 days after the first yellow fever vaccination. The receptor's source is a man aged 18 to 29 who received the YFV17D yellow fever vaccine. The chain couples TRBV20-1 to TRBJ1-1; a weak D match, TRBD1 (5 bases). The CDR3 sequence is CSARTGRAMNTEAFF. The CDR3 bases are TGCAGTGCTAGAACGGGCAGGGCGATGAACACTGAAGCTTTCTTT.